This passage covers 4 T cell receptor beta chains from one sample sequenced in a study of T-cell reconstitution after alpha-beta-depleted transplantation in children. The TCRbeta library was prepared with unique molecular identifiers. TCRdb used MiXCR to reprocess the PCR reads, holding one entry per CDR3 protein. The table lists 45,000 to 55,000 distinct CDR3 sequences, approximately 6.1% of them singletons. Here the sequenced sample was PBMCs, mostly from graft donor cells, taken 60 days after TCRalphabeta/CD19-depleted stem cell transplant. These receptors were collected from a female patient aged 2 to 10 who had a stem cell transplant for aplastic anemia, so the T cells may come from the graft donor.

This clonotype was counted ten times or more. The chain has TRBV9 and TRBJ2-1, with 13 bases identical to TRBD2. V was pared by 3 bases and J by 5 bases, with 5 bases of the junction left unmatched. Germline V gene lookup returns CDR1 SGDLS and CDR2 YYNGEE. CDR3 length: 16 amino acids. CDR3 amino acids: CASSAPGLAGNNEQFF. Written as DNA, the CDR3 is TGTGCCAGCAGCGCCCCGGGACTAGCGGGAAACAATGAGCAGTTCTTC.

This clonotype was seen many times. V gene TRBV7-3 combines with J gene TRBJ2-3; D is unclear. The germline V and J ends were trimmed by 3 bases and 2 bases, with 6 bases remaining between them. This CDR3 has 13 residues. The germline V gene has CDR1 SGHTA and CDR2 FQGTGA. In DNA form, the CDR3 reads TGTGCCAGCAGCTTGGGGTACACAGATACGCAGTATTTT. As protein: CASSLGYTDTQYF.

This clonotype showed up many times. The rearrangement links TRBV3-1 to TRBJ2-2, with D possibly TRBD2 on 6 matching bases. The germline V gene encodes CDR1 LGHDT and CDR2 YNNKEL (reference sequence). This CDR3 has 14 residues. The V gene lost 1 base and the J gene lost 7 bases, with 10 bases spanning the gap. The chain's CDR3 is CASSQVGGNGELFF. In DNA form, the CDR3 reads TGTGCCAGCAGCCAAGTGGGGGGTAACGGGGAGCTGTTTTTT. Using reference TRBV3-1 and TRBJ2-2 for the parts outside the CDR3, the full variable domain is DTAVSQTPKYLVTQMGNDKSIKCEQNLGHDTMYWYKQDSKKFLKIMFSYNNKELIINETVPNRFSPKSPDKAHLNLHINSLELGDSAVYFCASSQVGGNGELFFGEGSRLTVL.

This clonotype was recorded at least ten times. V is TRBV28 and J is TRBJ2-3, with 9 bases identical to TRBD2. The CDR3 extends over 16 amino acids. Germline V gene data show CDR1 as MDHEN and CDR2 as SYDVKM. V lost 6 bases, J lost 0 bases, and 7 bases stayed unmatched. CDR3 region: CASSSYLAGSTDTQYF. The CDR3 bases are TGTGCCAGCAGCTCCTATCTAGCGGGAAGCACAGATACGCAGTATTTT. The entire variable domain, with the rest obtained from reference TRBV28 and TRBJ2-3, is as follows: DVKVTQSSRYLVKRTGEKVFLECVQDMDHENMFWYRQDPGLGLRLIYFSYDVKMKEKGDIPEGYSVSREKKERFSLILESASTNQTSMYLCASSSYLAGSTDTQYFGPGTRLTVL.